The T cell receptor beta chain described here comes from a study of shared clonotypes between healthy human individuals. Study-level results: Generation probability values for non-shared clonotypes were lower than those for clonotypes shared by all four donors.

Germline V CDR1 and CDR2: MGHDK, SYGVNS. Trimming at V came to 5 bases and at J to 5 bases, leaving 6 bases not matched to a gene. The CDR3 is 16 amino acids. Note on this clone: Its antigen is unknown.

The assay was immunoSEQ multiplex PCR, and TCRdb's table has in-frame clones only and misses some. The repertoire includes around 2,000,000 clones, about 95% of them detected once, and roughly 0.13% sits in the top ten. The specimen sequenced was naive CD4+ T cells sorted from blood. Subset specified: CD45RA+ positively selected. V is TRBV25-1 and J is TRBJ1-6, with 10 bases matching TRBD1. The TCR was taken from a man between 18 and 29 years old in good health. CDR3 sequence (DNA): TGTGCCAGCAGTCTGACAGGGGGCGCCGATAATTCACCCCTCCACTTT. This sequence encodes CASSLTGGADNSPLHF.